Shown below are 32 T cell receptor beta chains from a single sample sequenced in a study of T cells after somatic rescue of genetic block. Assay used: immunoSEQ multiplex PCR; TCRdb lists only in-frame clones, some missing. The profile covers tens of thousands of clones, with about 90% appearing a single time and about 3% taken by the ten largest. The specimen was peripheral blood mononuclear cells (PBMCs). The origin of the receptors is a man aged 35 to 55.

The gene calls are TRBV7-2 and TRBJ2-1; 10 bases map to TRBD2. The trim removed 1 base at V and 8 bases at J, leaving 14 bases unmatched. This CDR3 has 18 residues. The germline gives CDR1 SGHTA, CDR2 FQGNSA. The CDR3 bases are TGTGCCAGCAGCTTAGAATTTCGGGCTAGCGGGAGTTACTATGAGCAGTTCTTC. Its protein product is CASSLEFRASGSYYEQFF.

This sequence joins TRBV6-5 and TRBJ2-3, with D perhaps TRBD1 or TRBD2 (5 bases each). V was cut by 0 bases and J by 4 bases, with 14 bases left in between. CDR1 MNHEY and CDR2 SVGAGI come from the germline V gene. The CDR3 covers 16 residues. CDR3 in amino acids: CASSYSSSGSADTQYF. The CDR3 DNA follows: TGTGCCAGCAGTTACTCGTCATCAGGGAGTGCAGATACGCAGTATTTT.

V is TRBV5-1 and J is TRBJ2-3; TRBD1 aligns across 7 bases. Germline CDR1 SGHRS, CDR2 YFSETQ. The ends lost 3 bases at V and 0 bases at J; junction bases unmatched: 4. The CDR3 loop spans 15 amino acids. This CDR3 is CASSYRGESTDTQYF. The CDR3 coding sequence is TGCGCCAGCAGCTACAGGGGCGAAAGCACAGATACGCAGTATTTT.

In its sample, this clone was seen once. The genes are TRBV6-1 and TRBJ2-7, with unresolved D. The germline V gene has CDR1 MNHNS and CDR2 SASEGT. This CDR3 has 11 amino acids. Trimming removed 8 bases at V and 3 bases at J, with 8 bases between. The CDR3 protein is CASLYFYEQYF. Here the CDR3 DNA reads TGTGCCAGCCTATACTTCTACGAGCAGTACTTC.

A word on this clone: A junction end diverges from the germline sequence, so it may reflect a read error. The V and J genes are TRBV2 and TRBJ1-1, with TRBD1 matching 7 bases. Germline lookup yields CDR1 SNHLY and CDR2 FYNNEI. CDR3 length equals 13 residues. CDR3 DNA: TGTGCCAGCACCGTGGAAGGGGGCACTGAGGCTTTCTTT. Residues: CASTVEGGTEAFF.

This chain links TRBV5-1 with TRBJ2-7, with D uncertain. V dropped 1 base and J dropped 5 bases, with 7 bases sitting between them. Germline assignment: CDR1 SGHRS and CDR2 YFSETQ. This CDR3 contains 12 residues. CDR3 nucleotides: TGCGCCAGCAGCTTGACGGGCCACGAGCAGTACTTC. Its protein is CASSLTGHEQYF.

This sequence joins TRBV6-1 and TRBJ2-5; 10 bases agree with TRBD1. Germline V gives CDR1 MNHNS, CDR2 SASEGT. The V segment lost 8 bases and the J segment 5 bases; nucleotides outside the gene matches: 11. The CDR3 is made up of 15 amino acids. CDR3 bases: TGTGCCAGCCTCGAAGACAGGGGGCGCCGGGAGACCCAGTACTTC. This encodes CASLEDRGRRETQYF.

The genes are TRBV5-1 and TRBJ2-3; perhaps D is TRBD1 or TRBD2 (5 bases each). CDR3 size: 12 residues. CDR1 is SGHRS and CDR2 is YFSETQ in the germline V gene. Trimming left V 6 bases short and J 5 bases short, with 10 bases between. CDR3 DNA: TGCGCCAGCAACCGGGACGTAGATACGCAGTATTTT. This gives the protein CASNRDVDTQYF.

This clone was picked up one time. The chain combines TRBV7-6 with TRBJ1-2; D is unclear. V was clipped by 4 bases and J by 1 base, with 4 bases between them. This CDR3 contains 12 residues. CDR1 SGHVS and CDR2 FNYEAQ come from the germline V gene. As DNA, the CDR3 is TGTGCCAGCAGCTCCTTTAACTATGGCTACACCTTC. It specifies CASSSFNYGYTF.

The genes are TRBV25-1 and TRBJ2-7, with D unclear. CDR1 and CDR2 from the germline V gene are MGHDK and SYGVNS. The V and J ends lost 1 base and 0 bases respectively, with 7 bases between them. The CDR3 consists of 14 residues. CDR3 residues: CASSELGTSYEQYF. The CDR3 DNA reads as TGTGCCAGCAGTGAATTGGGCACCTCCTACGAGCAGTACTTC.

The chain has TRBV2 and TRBJ1-1; TRBD1 might be the D (6 bases). Germline V CDR1 and CDR2: SNHLY, FYNNEI. V gave up 2 bases and J gave up 5 bases, with 12 bases separating them. CDR3 size: 14 residues. The CDR3 sequence is CASSEPTGWTEAFF. For the CDR3, the DNA is TGTGCCAGCAGTGAACCAACAGGGTGGACTGAAGCTTTCTTT.

This chain joins TRBV7-3 and TRBJ2-2; tentative D call: TRBD2 (6 bases). CDR1 and CDR2 (germline): SGHTA, FQGTGA. V shed 5 bases and J shed 0 bases, with 13 bases lying between them. This CDR3 has 16 residues. The CDR3 is CASSPAGSANTGELFF. CDR3 DNA sequence: TGTGCCAGCAGCCCCGCGGGGAGCGCGAACACCGGGGAGCTGTTTTTT.

The chain is built from TRBV19 and TRBJ2-7; 7 nucleotides agree with TRBD1. CDR3 length equals 14 residues. The germline gives CDR1 LNHDA, CDR2 SQIVND (reference sequence). The V segment lost 6 bases and the J segment 3 bases; nucleotides outside the gene matches: 8. The CDR3: CASRPGQSLYEQYF. CDR3 nucleotide sequence: TGTGCCAGTAGGCCGGGACAGAGTCTCTACGAGCAGTACTTC.

The count of this clone is one. The chain has TRBV9 and TRBJ2-2, with 9 bases lining up with TRBD2. The germline gives CDR1 SGDLS, CDR2 YYNGEE. V was clipped by 4 bases and J by 7 bases; unmatched bases: 11. This CDR3 spans 16 amino acids. CDR3 region: CASSQAYSGSFGELFF. The CDR3 DNA reads TGTGCCAGCAGCCAAGCGTATAGCGGGAGCTTCGGGGAGCTGTTTTTT.

This clone has a single count. V gene TRBV18 combines with J gene TRBJ2-1, with TRBD2 matching 13 bases. Unmatched junction bases numbered 6, after V lost 6 bases and J lost 10 bases. Germline CDR1 and CDR2: KGHSH and LQKENI. This CDR3 is 14 amino acids long. CDR3 bases: TGTGCCAGCTCTAGCACTAGCGGGAGGGACGAGCAGTTCTTC. Translated, it gives CASSSTSGRDEQFF.

The gene calls are TRBV7-2 and TRBJ2-7; TRBD1 aligns across 7 bases. Unmatched junction bases numbered 11, after V lost 5 bases and J lost 7 bases. From germline, CDR1 is SGHTA and CDR2 FQGNSA. The CDR3 length is 14 residues. Written as DNA, the CDR3 is TGTGCCAGCAGCAACCAGGGGGTGTTTGGAGAGCAGTACTTC. Translated: CASSNQGVFGEQYF.

The J gene is TRBJ2-1, the V gene TRBV7-2; TRBD1 aligns across 10 bases. CDR1 SGHTA and CDR2 FQGNSA come from the germline V gene. V shed 1 base, J shed 6 bases, and the junction held 3 bases outside the gene matches. The CDR3 is 15 amino acids. DNA of the CDR3: TGTGCCAGCAGCTTAGTAAGGACAGGGGGCAATGAGCAGTTCTTC. Its translation is CASSLVRTGGNEQFF. Drawing the rest from reference TRBV7-2 and TRBJ2-1, the complete variable domain is GAGVSQSPSNKVTEKGKDVELRCDPISGHTALYWYRQSLGQGLEFLIYFQGNSAPDKSGLPSDRFSAERTGGSVSTLTIQRTQQEDSAVYLCASSLVRTGGNEQFFGPGTRLTVL.

This clone was detected once. The V gene is TRBV28, the J gene TRBJ1-5; D unresolved. There are 12 residues in the CDR3. The V and J ends lost 1 base and 6 bases respectively, with 4 bases between them. From germline, CDR1 is MDHEN and CDR2 SYDVKM. The CDR3 nucleotides are TGTGCCAGCAGTTTATATAGTCAGCCCCAGCATTTT. Translation gives CASSLYSQPQHF.

The rearrangement uses TRBV4-1 and TRBJ2-5; 10 nucleotides agree with TRBD2. The J call is uncertain, as TRBJ2-7 better fits the DNA end. Looked up from germline, CDR1 is MGHRA and CDR2 is YSYEKL. The CDR3 runs 17 residues. The CDR3 DNA reads TGCGCCAGCAGCCAAGAAGGTTTAGCGGGGGGTTTCTACGAGCAGTACTTC. Protein sequence: CASSQEGLAGGFYEQYF.

The chain recombines TRBV4-3 with TRBJ2-2, with D perhaps being TRBD1 or TRBD2 (5 bases each). Trimming left V 6 bases short and J 6 bases short, with 11 bases between. The CDR3 is 13 amino acids. Germline V gene data show CDR1 as LGHNA and CDR2 as YSLEER. CDR3 sequence reads: CASSRSGPGELFF. The CDR3 bases are TGCGCCAGCAGTCGTTCGGGGCCCGGGGAGCTGTTTTTT.

This chain uses TRBV23-1 with TRBJ2-1; 7 nucleotides line up with TRBD2. TRBV23-1 is known as an ORF, though its function is uncertain. This CDR3 region has 17 residues. V dropped 4 bases and J dropped 0; count of bases not matched to a gene: 9. CDR3 in amino acids: CASSLPSGRCSYNEQFF. The CDR3 DNA sequence: TGCGCCAGCAGTCTGCCTAGCGGCCGATGCTCCTACAATGAGCAGTTCTTC.

The chain has TRBV28 and TRBJ2-5; the match to TRBD1 covers 7 bases. The trim removed 7 bases at V and 0 bases at J, leaving 8 bases unmatched. Germline CDR1 and CDR2: MDHEN and SYDVKM. The CDR3 spans 15 residues. The CDR3 spells CASKKGALNQETQYF. DNA for the CDR3: TGTGCCAGCAAAAAGGGGGCCCTAAACCAAGAGACCCAGTACTTC.

The V gene is TRBV7-9, the J gene TRBJ2-2; TRBD2 aligns across 11 bases. V trimming: 3 bases; J trimming: 4 bases; junction bases outside the gene matches: 13. There are 19 residues in the CDR3. Germline-derived CDR1 and CDR2 are SEHNR and FQNEAQ (reference sequence). The CDR3 reads CASSFSRVSGRAVTGELFF. CDR3 sequence (DNA): TGTGCCAGCAGCTTCAGTAGGGTTAGCGGGAGGGCCGTCACCGGGGAGCTGTTTTTT. Complete variable domain (other parts from reference TRBV7-9 and TRBJ2-2): DTGVSQNPRHKITKRGQNVTFRCDPISEHNRLYWYRQTLGQGPEFLTYFQNEAQLEKSRLLSDRFSAERPKGSFSTLEIQRTEQGDSAMYLCASSFSRVSGRAVTGELFFGEGSRLTVL.

This sequence joins TRBV10-3 and TRBJ2-5; 12 nucleotides agree with TRBD2. Germline V CDR1 and CDR2: ENHRY, SYGVKD. The CDR3 consists of 14 residues. The V and J ends lost 6 bases and 4 bases, in that order; junction bases with no gene match: 3. The CDR3 region has the DNA TGTGCCATCAGCCCTAGCGGGAGGGGAGAGACCCAGTACTTC. Protein: CAISPSGRGETQYF.

This chain joins TRBV2 and TRBJ2-3, with D perhaps TRBD1 (5 bases). V lost 6 bases, J lost 1 base, and 14 bases lay in between. The germline V gene encodes CDR1 SNHLY and CDR2 FYNNEI. The CDR3 contains 15 residues. The CDR3 region is CASRGSGLGTDTQYF. As DNA, the CDR3 is TGTGCCAGCAGGGGATCAGGGTTAGGCACAGATACGCAGTATTTT.

The chain links TRBV5-4 to TRBJ1-4; 7 nucleotides align to TRBD1. Germline CDR1 SGHNT, CDR2 YYREEE (reference sequence). Trimming removed 4 bases from V and 8 bases from J; junction bases left unmatched: 8. The CDR3 covers 14 residues. In DNA form, the CDR3 reads TGTGCCAGCAGCCCGGGACAGAGAAGCGAAAAACTGTTTTTT. Its translation: CASSPGQRSEKLFF.

This sequence joins TRBV15 and TRBJ1-2; D may be TRBD1 (5 bases). The CDR3 spans 13 residues. Germline-derived CDR1 and CDR2 are LNHNV and YYDKDF (reference sequence). V shed 0 bases and J shed 4 bases, with 6 bases lying between them. CDR3 sequence: CATSRERGYGYTF. In DNA, the CDR3 is TGTGCCACCAGCAGAGAGAGGGGCTATGGCTACACCTTC.

The V gene is TRBV4-3, the J gene TRBJ2-2; TRBD2 matches 8 bases. V trimming: 1 base; J trimming: 2 bases; junction bases outside the gene matches: 9. This CDR3 contains 18 residues. Germline V gene sequence: CDR1 LGHNA, CDR2 YSLEER. Here the CDR3 DNA reads TGCGCCAGCAGCCAAGGGATAGCGGGATCCTCAAACACCGGGGAGCTGTTTTTT. This sequence encodes CASSQGIAGSSNTGELFF.

The chain uses TRBV10-3 and TRBJ2-7; TRBD1 aligns across 8 bases. The CDR3 extends over 14 amino acids. Germline V gene sequence: CDR1 ENHRY, CDR2 SYGVKD. The ends lost 6 bases at V and 2 bases at J; junction bases unmatched: 6. The CDR3: CAIRTDRGAYEQYF. CDR3 sequence (DNA): TGTGCCATCAGGACCGACAGGGGCGCCTACGAGCAGTACTTC.

The chain combines TRBV7-8 with TRBJ1-1; D is undetermined. The CDR3 length is 13 residues. CDR1 SGHVS and CDR2 FQNEAQ come from the germline V gene. Deletions cut 1 base from V and 1 base from J, with 4 bases between. CDR3 in amino acids: CASSLGANTEAFF. The CDR3 DNA follows: TGTGCCAGCAGCTTAGGCGCGAACACTGAAGCTTTCTTT.

This chain joins TRBV5-1 and TRBJ2-7; D might be TRBD1 (6 bases). The CDR3 sequence is 16 residues long. V gave up 1 base and J gave up 2 bases, with 16 bases separating them. Germline V gene lookup returns CDR1 SGHRS and CDR2 YFSETQ. Here the CDR3 reads CASSLTLGAGTYEQYF. CDR3 DNA sequence: TGCGCCAGCAGCTTGACTCTGGGGGCCGGGACCTACGAGCAGTACTTC.

The chain employs TRBV28 and TRBJ2-6; no reliable D call. The germline V gene encodes CDR1 MDHEN and CDR2 SYDVKM. V lost 8 bases, J lost 2 bases, and 16 bases lay in between. The CDR3 contains 16 residues. CDR3 sequence reads: CASDPGRGAGANVLTF. The DNA for the CDR3 is TGTGCCAGCGACCCGGGCCGCGGAGCTGGGGCCAACGTCCTGACTTTC.